Listed below are T cell receptor beta chains from one sample, sequenced in a study of T cell repertoires in cytomegalovirus infection. No antigen has been assigned to these receptors. A single record per CDR3 protein comes from TCRdb applying MiXCR to the reads. This table holds fewer than 350,000 distinct CDR3 sequences, about 28% found once. The source was cultured PBMCs, collected from culture after CMV antigen stimulation. The receptor source for this set is a human donor in good health (CMV status not recorded). Some clones in this sample may be carry-over from other donors' samples. Both conserved end residues are part of each CDR3. Fields, in order: D gene, CDR3 length, V gene, J gene, clone size, CDR3 DNA, CDR3 protein. The D gene is left open where the match is weak. Some rows mark clone size as missing; the rest say once, few, many or name a class of expanded clone.

D: TRBD1; length: 15; V: TRBV6-2/TRBV6-3; J: TRBJ1-5; size: NA; DNA: TGTGCCAGCACCAGACAGGGCCTTAGCAATCAGCCCCAGCATTTT; CDR3: CASTRQGLSNQPQHF
D: TRBD2; length: 16; V: TRBV7-9; J: TRBJ2-3; size: few; DNA: TGTGCCAGCACCCTAAGTAGCGGGACTTTCACAGATACGCAGTATTTT; CDR3: CASTLSSGTFTDTQYF
D: TRBD2; length: 14; V: TRBV28; J: TRBJ2-3; size: few; DNA: TGTGCCAGCATTCGGACTAGCCCCACAGATACGCAGTATTTT; CDR3: CASIRTSPTDTQYF
D: NA; length: 17; V: TRBV6-6; J: TRBJ2-2; size: NA; DNA: TGTGCCAGCAGTTACTCGTCTGCAGGGGCCAACACCGGGGAGCTGTTTTTT; CDR3: CASSYSSAGANTGELFF
D: NA; length: 15; V: TRBV5-1; J: TRBJ2-3; size: NA; DNA: TGCGCCAGCAGCTTGGCGGGGGAGAGCACAGATACGCAGTATTTT; CDR3: CASSLAGESTDTQYF
D: NA; length: 14; V: TRBV6-6; J: TRBJ2-7; size: NA; DNA: TGTGCCAGCAGTTACGGCGGGAATCTATACGAGCAGTACTTC; CDR3: CASSYGGNLYEQYF
D: NA; length: 12; V: TRBV2; J: TRBJ1-4; size: NA; DNA: TGTGCCAGCAGATTAACTAATGAAAAACTGTTTTTT; CDR3: CASRLTNEKLFF
D: NA; length: 15; V: TRBV6-6; J: TRBJ2-6; size: NA; DNA: TGTGCCAGCAGTCACCGGAGCTCTGGGGCCAACGTCCTGACTTTC; CDR3: CASSHRSSGANVLTF
D: NA; length: 16; V: TRBV5-1; J: TRBJ2-6; size: NA; DNA: TGCGCCAGCAGCTTGGCCGGCGGTGCGGGGGCCAACGTCCTGACTTTC; CDR3: CASSLAGGAGANVLTF
D: TRBD1; length: 16; V: TRBV11-2; J: TRBJ1-2; size: NA; DNA: TGTGCCAGCAGCTCCCTATCTGACAGGGGGCGAGGGGGCTACACCTTC; CDR3: CASSSLSDRGRGGYTF
D: NA; length: 14; V: TRBV25-1; J: TRBJ2-7; size: NA; DNA: TGTGCCAGCAGTGAATACAGTAAATCCTACGAGCAGTACTTC; CDR3: CASSEYSKSYEQYF
D: NA; length: 14; V: TRBV18; J: TRBJ2-7; size: NA; DNA: TGTGCCAGCTCGCAAGAGACTCTGGGAGACGAGCAGTACTTC; CDR3: CASSQETLGDEQYF
D: NA; length: 15; V: TRBV7-2; J: TRBJ1-1; size: many; DNA: TGTGCCAGCAGCTTAACCCGGGTCGTTGGCACTGAAGCTTTCTTT; CDR3: CASSLTRVVGTEAFF
D: NA; length: 13; V: TRBV20-1; J: TRBJ2-1; size: NA; DNA: TGCAGTGCCCCAGCGCTTGCGTACAATGAGCAGTTCTTC; CDR3: CSAPALAYNEQFF
D: NA; length: 15; V: TRBV7-9; J: TRBJ2-7; size: NA; DNA: TGTGCCAGCAGTATGACAGGCGGCCCATCCTACGAGCAGTACTTC; CDR3: CASSMTGGPSYEQYF
D: NA; length: 17; V: TRBV7-2; J: TRBJ1-2; size: many; DNA: TGTGCCAGCAGCGAACGGCTGGGAACAGGAGACAACTATGGCTACACCTTC; CDR3: CASSERLGTGDNYGYTF
D: TRBD2; length: 17; V: TRBV12-3/TRBV12-4; J: TRBJ2-3; size: NA; DNA: TGTGCCAGCAGCCTACCTAGCGGGGGGCCCTACACAGATACGCAGTATTTT; CDR3: CASSLPSGGPYTDTQYF
D: TRBD1; length: 15; V: TRBV29-1; J: TRBJ1-2; size: NA; DNA: TGCAGCGTTGGGGGACCTAGGGGGCCAGGGTATGGCTACACCTTC; CDR3: CSVGGPRGPGYGYTF
D: NA; length: 11; V: TRBV3-1; J: TRBJ2-2; size: few; DNA: TGTGCCAGCAGCCAAGCTGGGGAGCTGTTTTTT; CDR3: CASSQAGELFF
D: NA; length: 15; V: TRBV7-9; J: TRBJ1-6; size: NA; DNA: TGTGCCAGCAGCTTAGGAGGACGGTATAATTCACCCCTCCACTTT; CDR3: CASSLGGRYNSPLHF
D: NA; length: 17; V: TRBV24-1; J: TRBJ2-7; size: few; DNA: TGTGCCACCAGTGTTCCGCAAAGGGTCGGCAGGGCGTACGAGCAGTACTTC; CDR3: CATSVPQRVGRAYEQYF
D: TRBD1; length: 15; V: TRBV12-3/TRBV12-4; J: TRBJ1-2; size: many; DNA: TGTGCCAGCAGCCGAGGGGACAGTCGCTCCTCTGGCTACACCTTC; CDR3: CASSRGDSRSSGYTF
D: NA; length: 13; V: TRBV5-8; J: TRBJ2-7; size: many; DNA: TGTGCCAGCAGCCCCGGAGAAGCGACGGAGCAGTACTTC; CDR3: CASSPGEATEQYF
D: TRBD2; length: 19; V: TRBV18; J: TRBJ2-5; size: NA; DNA: TGTGCCAGCTCACCACCTAGGAGCGGGGGGCAACCCACTCGAGAGACCCAGTACTTC; CDR3: CASSPPRSGGQPTRETQYF
D: NA; length: 13; V: TRBV7-9; J: TRBJ1-1; size: many; DNA: TGTGCCAGCAGCCAGACCCGAGACACTGAAGCTTTCTTT; CDR3: CASSQTRDTEAFF
D: NA; length: 13; V: TRBV7-7; J: TRBJ2-3; size: few; DNA: TGTGCTAGCAGCTTAGCGGTGGGGGGTACGCAGTATTTT; CDR3: CASSLAVGGTQYF
D: NA; length: 13; V: TRBV10-3; J: TRBJ2-7; size: few; DNA: TGTGCCATCAGTGAGATAAGGCAGCTTATTCAGTACTTC; CDR3: CAISEIRQLIQYF
D: TRBD1; length: 14; V: TRBV7-9; J: TRBJ2-7; size: NA; DNA: TGTGCCAGCAGCTTGACAGGGGGCGCCTACGAGCAGTACTTC; CDR3: CASSLTGGAYEQYF
D: NA; length: 14; V: TRBV7-2; J: TRBJ2-3; size: NA; DNA: TGTGCCAGCAGCTTTCTGACAGCCACAGATACGCAGTATTTT; CDR3: CASSFLTATDTQYF
D: NA; length: 13; V: TRBV7-6; J: TRBJ1-2; size: NA; DNA: TGTGCCAGCAGCTCGACCCTAACCTATGGCTACACCTTC; CDR3: CASSSTLTYGYTF
D: TRBD1; length: 13; V: TRBV29-1; J: TRBJ1-5; size: NA; DNA: TGCAGCGCCCGGACAGGGGGGAATCAGCCCCAGCATTTT; CDR3: CSARTGGNQPQHF
D: NA; length: 14; V: TRBV13; J: TRBJ1-3; size: few; DNA: TGTGCCAGCTGCTGGCCGAGCTCTGGAAACACCATATATTTT; CDR3: CASCWPSSGNTIYF
D: TRBD1; length: 16; V: TRBV7-9; J: TRBJ1-2; size: many; DNA: TGTGCCAGCAGCTTAGCGGGGGGACAGGGGACCTATGGCTACACCTTC; CDR3: CASSLAGGQGTYGYTF
D: NA; length: 13; V: TRBV28; J: TRBJ2-2; size: NA; DNA: TGTGCCAGCGGGGGGACAGCCCCCGGGGAGCTGTTTTTT; CDR3: CASGGTAPGELFF
D: NA; length: 14; V: TRBV7-6; J: TRBJ2-7; size: NA; DNA: TGTGCCAGCACCCCACCCGACTCGACCTACGAGCAGTACTTC; CDR3: CASTPPDSTYEQYF
D: NA; length: 15; V: TRBV4-1; J: TRBJ1-2; size: NA; DNA: TGCGCCAGCAGCCAAGATTTAGGGCCAGCCTATGGCTACACCTTC; CDR3: CASSQDLGPAYGYTF
D: NA; length: 13; V: TRBV27; J: TRBJ2-3; size: NA; DNA: TGTGCCAGCAGTTTAGAGGTGGAAGATACGCAGTATTTT; CDR3: CASSLEVEDTQYF
D: NA; length: 15; V: TRBV6-2/TRBV6-3; J: TRBJ2-5; size: NA; DNA: TGTGCCAGCATTTCGACTAGCCGGGGGGCAGAGACCCAGTACTTC; CDR3: CASISTSRGAETQYF
D: TRBD1; length: 13; V: TRBV6-1; J: TRBJ2-2; size: few; DNA: TGTGCCAGCGGGACAGGGTACACCGGGGAGCTGTTTTTT; CDR3: CASGTGYTGELFF
D: NA; length: 16; V: TRBV7-3; J: TRBJ2-1; size: many; DNA: TGTGCCAGCAGCTTAACGAACAGCCACTCCTACAATGAGCAGTTCTTC; CDR3: CASSLTNSHSYNEQFF
D: NA; length: 14; V: TRBV7-9; J: TRBJ1-4; size: few; DNA: TGTGCCAGCACCTCGGGGTTACCTAATGAAAAACTGTTTTTT; CDR3: CASTSGLPNEKLFF
D: TRBD1; length: 16; V: TRBV19; J: TRBJ1-2; size: few; DNA: TGTGCCAGTAGTCCCTTGGGACAGGGTAGCGTGAGTGGCTACACCTTC; CDR3: CASSPLGQGSVSGYTF
D: TRBD1; length: 16; V: TRBV5-4; J: TRBJ1-6; size: few; DNA: TGTGCCAGCAGCTTGGGACAGGGGGCGGATAATTCACCCCTCCACTTT; CDR3: CASSLGQGADNSPLHF
D: NA; length: 12; V: TRBV29-1; J: TRBJ2-2; size: NA; DNA: TGCAGCGTTGGGCTCCTTTCCGGGGAGCTGTTTTTT; CDR3: CSVGLLSGELFF
D: TRBD2; length: 15; V: TRBV7-2; J: TRBJ2-1; size: few; DNA: TGTGCCAGCAGCACGACTAGCGGGAGTTACAATGAGCAGTTCTTC; CDR3: CASSTTSGSYNEQFF
D: NA; length: 14; V: TRBV6-6; J: TRBJ1-1; size: NA; DNA: TGTGCCAGCGAAAGGGACTCGGCGAACACTGAAGCTTTCTTT; CDR3: CASERDSANTEAFF
D: NA; length: 16; V: TRBV5-4; J: TRBJ2-3; size: few; DNA: TGTGCCAGCAGCTCCCTCCGGGACCTCCTTTCAGATACGCAGTATTTT; CDR3: CASSSLRDLLSDTQYF
D: NA; length: 13; V: TRBV7-3; J: TRBJ1-2; size: NA; DNA: TGTGCCAGCAGCTTAGGAAAGGGCTATGGCTACACCTTC; CDR3: CASSLGKGYGYTF
D: NA; length: 16; V: TRBV7-2; J: TRBJ2-1; size: many; DNA: TGTGCCAGCAGCCCCAGGAGGACTGCCCTATACAATGAGCAGTTCTTC; CDR3: CASSPRRTALYNEQFF
D: NA; length: 15; V: TRBV19; J: TRBJ1-5; size: once; DNA: TGTGCCAGTAGTATAGACGGGGGTGGCAATCAGCCCCAGCATTTT; CDR3: CASSIDGGGNQPQHF
D: NA; length: 14; V: TRBV11-2; J: TRBJ1-2; size: few; DNA: TGTGCCAGCAGCTACTTTTCAGGGAGCGCTGGCTACACCTTC; CDR3: CASSYFSGSAGYTF
D: TRBD2; length: 15; V: TRBV5-4; J: TRBJ2-1; size: NA; DNA: TGTGCCAGCAGCAGAGCGGGGGGGCCGGAAAATGAGCAGTTCTTC; CDR3: CASSRAGGPENEQFF
D: TRBD2; length: 12; V: TRBV7-2; J: TRBJ2-1; size: NA; DNA: TGTGCCAGCAGCTTAAGGCTAGCGGGGGGGGTCTTC; CDR3: CASSLRLAGGVF
D: NA; length: 12; V: TRBV20-1; J: TRBJ2-1; size: few; DNA: TGCAGTGCCAGTAGAGGGGACAATGAGCAGTTCTTC; CDR3: CSASRGDNEQFF
D: TRBD1; length: 13; V: TRBV5-1; J: TRBJ1-2; size: NA; DNA: TGCGCCAGCAGCCGGGGGGACAGCTATGGCTACACCTTC; CDR3: CASSRGDSYGYTF
D: NA; length: 13; V: TRBV29-1; J: TRBJ1-2; size: NA; DNA: TGCAGCGTTGAAGGGGGCAGAAGCTATGGCTACACCTTC; CDR3: CSVEGGRSYGYTF
D: NA; length: 11; V: TRBV7-2; J: TRBJ2-1; size: NA; DNA: TGTGCCAGCAGCCAGATACGAGAGCAGTTCTTC; CDR3: CASSQIREQFF
D: NA; length: 13; V: TRBV6-4; J: TRBJ1-4; size: many; DNA: TGTGCCAGCAGTCTTGTCAGCGGGGAAAAACTGTTTTTT; CDR3: CASSLVSGEKLFF
D: TRBD1; length: 15; V: TRBV30; J: TRBJ1-2; size: NA; DNA: TGTGCCTGGAGTAAAGACAGGGCAGGATTCTATGGCTACACCTTC; CDR3: CAWSKDRAGFYGYTF
D: NA; length: 13; V: TRBV20-1; J: TRBJ1-2; size: NA; DNA: TGCAGTGCTACCTTGGGAACTAACTATGGCTACACCTTC; CDR3: CSATLGTNYGYTF